The 30 T cell receptor beta chains presented below share a single source sample, sequenced in a study of cytomegalovirus exposure and HLA in healthy donors. The PCR had 60 Vbeta and 13 Jbeta primers. Here immunoSEQ multiplex PCR was the method, and the copy in TCRdb shows in-frame clones only, minus some. The sample records approximately 150,000 clones, around 77% being singletons. The sequenced sample consisted of PBMCs. The receptors stem from a man under 40 in good health and CMV-seropositive.

This chain uses TRBV29-1 with TRBJ2-4; 9 positions agree with TRBD1. Germline lookup yields CDR1 SQVTM and CDR2 ANQGSEA. The CDR3 has 13 amino acids. Trimming removed 7 bases from V and 5 bases from J; junction bases left unmatched: 6. Here the CDR3 DNA reads TGCAGCGGACGACAGGGGGGGGAAAACATTCAGTACTTC. As protein: CSGRQGGENIQYF.

The chain joins TRBV29-1 to TRBJ2-3, with a tentative D call TRBD2 (6 bases). This CDR3 is built from 14 residues. V lost 1 base, J lost 3 bases, and 11 bases lay in between. Per germline, CDR1 SQVTM and CDR2 ANQGSEA. CDR3 nucleotide sequence: TGCAGCGTTGAAGTGGATGGGGGGACAGATACGCAGTATTTT. Its protein is CSVEVDGGTDTQYF.

The CDR3 sequence: CASSAGTGRKQFF. CDR3 in DNA: TGTGCCAGCAGTGCGGGGACAGGGCGAAAACAGTTCTTC. The V call is TRBV25-1, the J call TRBJ2-1; 9 positions agree with TRBD1. The CDR3 runs to 13 residues. Germline assignment: CDR1 MGHDK and CDR2 SYGVNS. Trimming took 4 bases from V and 13 from J; bases not matched to a gene: 8.

The rearrangement joins TRBV27 to TRBJ2-7; a possible D gene is TRBD1 (6 bases). This CDR3 has 14 amino acids. V lost 4 bases to trimming and J lost 0 bases, with 10 bases between them. Germline-derived CDR1 and CDR2 are MNHEY and SMNVEV (reference sequence). The CDR3 reads CASSYTGYSYEQYF. The CDR3, as DNA: TGTGCCAGCAGTTACACAGGGTACTCCTACGAGCAGTACTTC.

J is TRBJ1-1 and V is TRBV2; tentative D call: TRBD1 (5 bases). Germline CDR1 is SNHLY and CDR2 is FYNNEI. Trimming removed 10 bases at V and 0 bases at J, with 18 bases between. The CDR3 runs 15 residues. CDR3 in amino acids: CATIWEGRMNTEAFF. In DNA, the CDR3 is TGTGCCACCATATGGGAGGGACGGATGAACACTGAAGCTTTCTTT.

The chain recombines TRBV7-7 with TRBJ1-3; D not certain. Trimming cost V 2 bases and J 4 bases, with 12 bases left between them. The CDR3 has 15 amino acids. Looked up from germline, CDR1 is SSHAT and CDR2 is FNYEAQ (reference sequence). Written as DNA, the CDR3 is TGTGCCAGCAGCTTAAGTACGACAAGGGGAAACACCATATATTTT. This gives the protein CASSLSTTRGNTIYF.

The chain links TRBV30 to TRBJ2-1, with 7 nucleotides matching TRBD2. The CDR3 contains 12 residues. Trimming took 3 bases from V and 7 from J; bases not matched to a gene: 3. Germline V CDR1 and CDR2: GTSNPN, SVGIG (reference sequence). The CDR3 reads CAWSWGGNEQFF. The CDR3 region has the DNA TGTGCCTGGAGCTGGGGAGGGAATGAGCAGTTCTTC.

This chain uses TRBV5-4 with TRBJ1-2; no definite D call. Trimming pared 6 bases from V and 8 bases from J, leaving 17 bases between. Germline loops: CDR1 SGHNT, CDR2 YYREEE (reference sequence). This CDR3 has 13 amino acids. The CDR3 is CASTAGLGKGYTF. The CDR3 DNA reads TGTGCCAGCACCGCCGGACTGGGGAAGGGCTACACCTTC.

The CDR3 spells CASSEFRDTQYF. CDR3 coding DNA: TGTGCCAGCAGTGAGTTTAGAGATACGCAGTATTTT. The J gene is TRBJ2-3, the V gene TRBV2; D is unclear. This CDR3 has 12 residues. V was pared by 3 bases and J by 5 bases, with 6 bases between. CDR1 and CDR2 (germline): SNHLY, FYNNEI.

J is TRBJ2-7 and V is TRBV19; 11 bases map to TRBD1. The germline V gene encodes CDR1 LNHDA and CDR2 SQIVND (reference sequence). This CDR3 spans 15 amino acids. Germline trimming cut 4 bases from V and 4 bases from J; bases unmatched to any gene: 6. The CDR3 DNA is TGTGCCAGTAGTACGGACAGGGGGCGCGGTTACGAGCAGTACTTC. It translates to CASSTDRGRGYEQYF.

This chain links TRBV6-1 with TRBJ1-1; D gene ambiguous. Trimming removed 3 bases from V and 1 base from J, with 12 bases in between. This CDR3 spans 15 amino acids. CDR1 and CDR2 from the germline V gene are MNHNS and SASEGT. Here the CDR3 reads CASSDATLGNTEAFF. CDR3 DNA: TGTGCCAGCAGTGACGCGACTCTGGGGAACACTGAAGCTTTCTTT.

The genes are TRBV7-9 and TRBJ2-2; the match to TRBD1 covers 7 bases. V trimming: 5 bases; J trimming: 6 bases; junction bases outside the gene matches: 12. Germline loops: CDR1 SEHNR, CDR2 FQNEAQ (reference sequence). There are 16 residues in the CDR3. Here the CDR3 reads CASSPRQGWQAGELFF. The CDR3 DNA follows: TGTGCCAGCAGCCCACGACAGGGTTGGCAGGCCGGGGAGCTGTTTTTT.

The chain joins TRBV5-1 to TRBJ2-5, with 9 bases fitting TRBD1. Germline V gene lookup returns CDR1 SGHRS and CDR2 YFSETQ. V shed 4 bases and J 3 bases; nucleotides not matched to a gene: 7. CDR3 length equals 15 residues. The CDR3 DNA sequence: TGCGCCAGCAGCATTACAGGGGGCAGGGAAGAGACCCAGTACTTC. It is translated as CASSITGGREETQYF.

This rearrangement joins TRBV27 to TRBJ2-3; TRBD2 matches 7 bases. Per germline, CDR1 MNHEY and CDR2 SMNVEV (reference sequence). V gave up 6 bases and J gave up 0 bases; unmatched junction bases: 6. The CDR3 has 15 amino acids. The CDR3 nucleotides read TGTGCCAGCAGCTCCGGGACTACTAGCACAGATACGCAGTATTTT. This gives the protein CASSSGTTSTDTQYF.

The chain links TRBV7-2 to TRBJ2-1; maybe TRBD2 (6 bases). CDR3 length: 13 residues. CDR1 is SGHTA, CDR2 FQGNSA, per germline. Trimming took off 3 bases at V and 8 bases at J, with 11 bases between the two ends. In nucleotides, the CDR3 is TGTGCCAGCAGCTTCGAAGGAGGGGATGAGCAGTTCTTC. Translating it yields CASSFEGGDEQFF.

The CDR3 spells CASSRTGIEQYF. The DNA for the CDR3 is TGTGCCAGCAGCCGAACAGGGATCGAGCAGTACTTC. V usage is TRBV5-4 and J usage is TRBJ2-7, with a weak D call TRBD1 (6 bases). The germline V gene has CDR1 SGHNT and CDR2 YYREEE (reference sequence). V gave up 4 bases and J gave up 6 bases, with 11 bases separating them. The CDR3 is 12 amino acids.

The chain recombines TRBV9 with TRBJ2-2; 9 nucleotides line up with TRBD1. From germline, CDR1 is SGDLS and CDR2 YYNGEE. Trimming removed 3 bases from V and 3 bases from J; junction bases left unmatched: 3. The CDR3 is 15 residues long. CDR3 region: CASSAGTGYTGELFF. The CDR3 region has the DNA TGTGCCAGCAGCGCCGGGACAGGGTACACCGGGGAGCTGTTTTTT.

The V and J genes are TRBV6-4 and TRBJ2-1; the D gene is possibly TRBD2 (6 bases). The CDR3 has 13 residues. V lost 5 bases and J 9 bases, leaving 14 bases between the germline ends. Germline lookup yields CDR1 MRHNA and CDR2 SNTAGT. CDR3 loop: CASSTTSQGEQFF. The CDR3 coding sequence is TGTGCCAGCAGTACGACTAGTCAGGGTGAGCAGTTCTTC.

The chain combines TRBV30 with TRBJ2-7; 11 bases are shared with TRBD1. The germline gives CDR1 GTSNPN, CDR2 SVGIG (reference sequence). The trim removed 4 bases at V and 4 bases at J, leaving 6 bases unmatched. The CDR3 length is 14 residues. CDR3 sequence: CAWNRGTGGYEQYF. The CDR3 nucleotides read TGTGCCTGGAACAGGGGGACAGGGGGGTACGAGCAGTACTTC. Variable domain in full (rest from reference TRBV30 and TRBJ2-7): SQTIHQWPATLVQPVGSPLSLECTVEGTSNPNLYWYRQAAGRGLQLLFYSVGIGQISSEVPQNLSASRPQDRQFILSSKKLLLSDSGFYLCAWNRGTGGYEQYFGPGTRLTVT.

The rearrangement uses TRBV6-6 and TRBJ1-4, with a tentative D call TRBD1 (5 bases). Deletions cut 6 bases from V and 4 bases from J, with 15 bases between. The CDR3 has 15 amino acids. Germline assignment: CDR1 MNHNY and CDR2 SVGAGI (reference sequence). The CDR3 here is CASRPPQVLNEKLFF. CDR3 DNA: TGTGCCAGCAGACCCCCACAGGTTCTTAATGAAAAACTGTTTTTT.

The rearrangement links TRBV28 to TRBJ2-5, with 7 bases lining up with TRBD1. The J segment lost 4 bases and the V segment lost 4 bases, leaving 6 bases of the junction unmatched. The CDR3 sequence is 14 residues long. Germline-derived CDR1 and CDR2 are MDHEN and SYDVKM. The DNA of the CDR3 is TGTGCCAGCAGTTCAGGACAGGTTCCAGAGACCCAGTACTTC. This encodes CASSSGQVPETQYF.

Concerning this clone: The junction departs from germline at one end; a sequencing error may be responsible. The chain combines TRBV6-5 with TRBJ2-7; the match to TRBD1 covers 7 bases. CDR3 length: 11 residues. CDR1 is MNHEY and CDR2 is SVGAGI in the germline V gene. CDR3 nucleotide sequence: TGTGCCAGCAGTTACCAGGGACAGTTCCTCTTC. It specifies CASSYQGQFLF.

V usage is TRBV10-3 and J usage is TRBJ1-3; TRBD1 aligns across 8 bases. The CDR3 runs to 14 residues. V trimming: 3 bases; J trimming: 4 bases; junction bases outside the gene matches: 2. The germline V gene encodes CDR1 ENHRY and CDR2 SYGVKD. The CDR3 is CAISDRGQGNTIYF. The CDR3 coding sequence is TGTGCCATCAGTGACAGGGGGCAAGGAAACACCATATATTTT.

The chain has TRBV28 and TRBJ2-2; TRBD1 agrees at 8 bases. This CDR3 spans 14 amino acids. Trimming at V came to 4 bases and at J to 8 bases, leaving 6 bases not matched to a gene. Germline V gene sequence: CDR1 MDHEN, CDR2 SYDVKM. Here the CDR3 reads CASSSTQGVGELFF. The DNA of the CDR3 is TGTGCCAGCAGTTCAACACAGGGGGTAGGGGAGCTGTTTTTT. The variable domain in full, completed from reference TRBV28 and TRBJ2-2, reads DVKVTQSSRYLVKRTGEKVFLECVQDMDHENMFWYRQDPGLGLRLIYFSYDVKMKEKGDIPEGYSVSREKKERFSLILESASTNQTSMYLCASSSTQGVGELFFGEGSRLTVL.

V and J are TRBV2 and TRBJ1-5; no reliable D call. CDR1 and CDR2 from the germline V gene are SNHLY and FYNNEI. This CDR3 has 13 residues. Trimming took off 5 bases at V and 0 bases at J, with 5 bases between the two ends. The CDR3, as DNA: TGTGCCAGCAGTCTCAGTAGCAATCAGCCCCAGCATTTT. Protein sequence: CASSLSSNQPQHF.

This chain joins TRBV27 and TRBJ2-5; a weak D match, TRBD2 (5 bases). The germline gives CDR1 MNHEY, CDR2 SMNVEV (reference sequence). Trimming took 2 bases from V and 2 from J, leaving 9 bases between them. This CDR3 contains 14 residues. DNA of the CDR3: TGTGCCAGCAGTTTAGGAGACTATCAAGAGACCCAGTACTTC. As protein: CASSLGDYQETQYF.

The rearrangement uses TRBV5-6 and TRBJ2-2; D possibly corresponds to TRBD1 (5 bases). Trimming cost V 3 bases and J 4 bases, with 10 bases left between them. The germline V gene has CDR1 SGHDT and CDR2 YYEEEE. This CDR3 has 14 residues. CDR3 nucleotide sequence: TGTGCCAGCAGCTACCCCACAGGCACCGGGGAGCTGTTTTTT. It encodes CASSYPTGTGELFF.

Comment on this clone: One junction end disagrees with the germline gene, perhaps due to a read error. V usage is TRBV9 and J usage is TRBJ2-3, with D possibly matching TRBD1 (5 bases). Germline loops: CDR1 SGDLS, CDR2 YYNGEE. The CDR3 covers 13 residues. The CDR3 DNA follows: TGTGCCAGCAGCGGAGACAGCCCAGATACACAGTATTTT. Translation gives CASSGDSPDTQYF. Together with reference TRBV9 and TRBJ2-3, the CDR3 gives the full variable domain: DSGVTQTPKHLITATGQRVTLRCSPRSGDLSVYWYQQSLDQGLQFLIQYYNGEERAKGNILERFSAQQFPDLHSELNLSSLELGDSALYFCASSGDSPDTQYFGPGTRLTVL.

V is TRBV7-2 and J is TRBJ2-1, with D tentatively TRBD1 (7 bases). Germline values: CDR1 SGHTA, CDR2 FQGNSA. Trimming pared 5 bases from V and 4 bases from J, leaving 15 bases between. The CDR3 length is 15 residues. The CDR3 spells CASSKGGTAYNEQFF. DNA of the CDR3: TGTGCCAGCAGCAAAGGGGGGACAGCTTACAATGAGCAGTTCTTC.

The genes are TRBV2 and TRBJ1-2; 9 bases match TRBD1. Germline V gene sequence: CDR1 SNHLY, CDR2 FYNNEI. CDR3 size: 14 residues. Losses at the gene ends were 7 bases for V and 1 base for J; bases not matched to a gene: 4. CDR3 coding DNA: TGTGCCAGCAAGCAGGACAGGGGTAACTATGGCTACACCTTC. It codes for CASKQDRGNYGYTF. The whole variable domain, remainder taken from reference TRBV2 and TRBJ1-2, is EPEVTQTPSHQVTQMGQEVILRCVPISNHLYFYWYRQILGQKVEFLVSFYNNEISEKSEIFDDQFSVERPDGSNFTLKIRSTKLEDSAMYFCASKQDRGNYGYTFGSGTRLTVV.